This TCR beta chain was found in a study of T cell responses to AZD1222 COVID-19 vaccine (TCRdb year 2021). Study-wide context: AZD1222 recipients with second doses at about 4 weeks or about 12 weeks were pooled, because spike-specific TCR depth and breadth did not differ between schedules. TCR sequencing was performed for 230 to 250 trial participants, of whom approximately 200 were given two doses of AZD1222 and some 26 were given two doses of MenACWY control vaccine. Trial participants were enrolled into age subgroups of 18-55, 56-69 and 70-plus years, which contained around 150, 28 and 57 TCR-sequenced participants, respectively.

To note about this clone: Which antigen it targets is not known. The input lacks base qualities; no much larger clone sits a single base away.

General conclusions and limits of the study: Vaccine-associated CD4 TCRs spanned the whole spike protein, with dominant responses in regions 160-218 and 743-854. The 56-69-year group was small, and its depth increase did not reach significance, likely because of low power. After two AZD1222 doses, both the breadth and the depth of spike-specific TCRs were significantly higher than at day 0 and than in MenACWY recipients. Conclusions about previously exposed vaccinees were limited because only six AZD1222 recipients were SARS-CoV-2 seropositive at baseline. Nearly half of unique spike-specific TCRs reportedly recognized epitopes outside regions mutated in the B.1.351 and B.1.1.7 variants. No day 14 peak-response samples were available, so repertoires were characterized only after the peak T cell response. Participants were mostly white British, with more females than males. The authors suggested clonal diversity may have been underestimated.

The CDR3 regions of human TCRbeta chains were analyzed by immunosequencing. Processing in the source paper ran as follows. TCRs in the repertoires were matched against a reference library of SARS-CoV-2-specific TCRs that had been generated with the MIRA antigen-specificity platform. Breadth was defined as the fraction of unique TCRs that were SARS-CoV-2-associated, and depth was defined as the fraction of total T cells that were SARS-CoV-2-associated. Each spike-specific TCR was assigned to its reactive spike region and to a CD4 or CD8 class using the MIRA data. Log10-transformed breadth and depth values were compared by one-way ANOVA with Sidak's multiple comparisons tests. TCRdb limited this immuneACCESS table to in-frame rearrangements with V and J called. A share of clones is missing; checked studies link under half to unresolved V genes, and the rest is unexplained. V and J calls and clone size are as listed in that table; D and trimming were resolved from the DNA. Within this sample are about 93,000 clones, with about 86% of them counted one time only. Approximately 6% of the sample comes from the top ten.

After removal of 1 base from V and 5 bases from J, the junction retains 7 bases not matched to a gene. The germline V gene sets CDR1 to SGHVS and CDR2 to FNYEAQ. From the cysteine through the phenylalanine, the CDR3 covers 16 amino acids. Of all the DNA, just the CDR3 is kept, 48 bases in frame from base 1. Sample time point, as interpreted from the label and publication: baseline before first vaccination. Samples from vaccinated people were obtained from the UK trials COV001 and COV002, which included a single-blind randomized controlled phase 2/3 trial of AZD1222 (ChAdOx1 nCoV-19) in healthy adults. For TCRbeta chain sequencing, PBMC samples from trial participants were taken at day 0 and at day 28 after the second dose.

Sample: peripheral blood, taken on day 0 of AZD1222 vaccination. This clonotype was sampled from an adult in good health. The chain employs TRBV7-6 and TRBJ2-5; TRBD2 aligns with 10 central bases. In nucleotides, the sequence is TGTGCCAGCAGCTTAGGTGTAGCGGGGGGCGGTGAGACCCAGTACTTC. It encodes CASSLGVAGGGETQYF.